This T cell receptor (beta chain) is from a study of shared clonotypes between healthy human individuals. The CDR3 extends over 14 amino acids. In germline, CDR1 is ENHRY, CDR2 SYGVKD. V dropped 5 bases and J dropped 0 bases, with 9 bases sitting between them. The assay was immunoSEQ multiplex PCR, and TCRdb's table has in-frame clones only and misses some. Here the sample spans 2 million to 2.5 million clones, 85% to 95% being singletons. The gene calls are TRBV10-3 and TRBJ2-3; a weak D match, TRBD2 (6 bases). Sequenced: naive CD4+ T cells from PBMCs. Subset given: CD45RA+ positively selected. The sequence was collected from a young man in good health. Some clones in this sample may be carry-over from other donors' samples. Here the CDR3 DNA reads TGTGCCATCAGTACGGGAGCTAGCACAGATACGCAGTATTTT. Its translation: CAISTGASTDTQYF.